This TCR beta chain comes out of a study of T-cell reconstitution after alpha-beta-depleted transplantation in children. The table lists this clonotype with a few counts. TCRbeta library construction was performed incorporating unique molecular identifiers. TCRdb reanalysed the PCR reads using MiXCR and keeps one entry per CDR3 protein. Of some 280,000 distinct CDR3 sequences detected, nearly 10% appear once; the ten largest clones hold around 10%. Germline CDR1 is LNHNV and CDR2 is YYDKDF (reference sequence). The CDR3 loop spans 15 amino acids. Trimming took off 4 bases at V and 1 base at J, with 10 bases between the two ends.

The source is a human donor who donated a stem cell graft to a child with SCID. The chain joins TRBV15 to TRBJ2-2; perhaps TRBD2 as D (6 bases). This specimen consisted of PBMCs from the stem cell graft donor, obtained from the stem cell graft. In DNA, the CDR3 is TGTGCCACCAGCATGAGCGGGCTGAACACCGGGGAGCTGTTTTTT. Its translation: CATSMSGLNTGELFF.